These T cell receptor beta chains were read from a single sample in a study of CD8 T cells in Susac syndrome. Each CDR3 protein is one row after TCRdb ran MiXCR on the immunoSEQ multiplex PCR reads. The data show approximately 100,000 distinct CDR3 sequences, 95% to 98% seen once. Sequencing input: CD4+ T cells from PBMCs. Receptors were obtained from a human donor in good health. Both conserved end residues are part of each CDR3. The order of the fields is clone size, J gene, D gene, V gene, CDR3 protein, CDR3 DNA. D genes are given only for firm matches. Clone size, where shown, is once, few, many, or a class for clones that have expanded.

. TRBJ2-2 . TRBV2 CASSGAVGTYTGELFF TGTGCCAGCAGTGGTGCGGTGGGGACGTACACCGGGGAGCTGTTTTTT
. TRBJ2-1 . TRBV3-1 CASSVTRATYNEQFF TGTGCCAGCAGTGTGACCCGAGCAACCTACAATGAGCAGTTCTTC
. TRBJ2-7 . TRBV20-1 CSARAGQAGSEQYF TGCAGTGCTAGGGCCGGACAGGCGGGGTCCGAGCAGTACTTC
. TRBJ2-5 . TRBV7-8 CASKTRGSGQETQYF TGTGCCAGCAAAACACGGGGCAGCGGACAAGAGACCCAGTACTTC
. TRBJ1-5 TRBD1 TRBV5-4 CASSLQGAGQPQHF TGTGCCAGCAGTCTTCAGGGGGCTGGGCAGCCCCAGCATTTT
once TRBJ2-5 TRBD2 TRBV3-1 CASSRELAGGRETQYF TGTGCCAGCAGCCGAGAGCTAGCGGGGGGGCGAGAGACCCAGTACTTC
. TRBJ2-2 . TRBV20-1 CSATVNTGELFF TGCAGTGCTACGGTGAACACCGGGGAGCTGTTTTTT
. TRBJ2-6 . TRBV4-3 CASSQEWHSSGANVLTF TGCGCCAGCAGCCAAGAGTGGCACTCCTCTGGGGCCAACGTCCTGACTTTC
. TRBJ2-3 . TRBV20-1 CSAQRSDTQYF TGCAGTGCTCAAAGATCGGATACGCAGTATTTT
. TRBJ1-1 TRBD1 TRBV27 CAASPGQGGRTEAFF TGTGCCGCGTCCCCGGGACAGGGTGGGAGGACTGAAGCTTTCTTT
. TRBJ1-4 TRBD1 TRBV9 CASSQDRGNEKLFF TGTGCCAGCAGCCAAGACAGGGGGAATGAAAAACTGTTTTTT
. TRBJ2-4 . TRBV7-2 CASSLLSQGHRNIQYF TGTGCCAGCAGCTTACTCTCTCAGGGACATCGCAACATTCAGTACTTC
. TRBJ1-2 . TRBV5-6 CASSLGTVNYGYTF TGTGCCAGCAGCTTGGGCACAGTCAACTATGGCTACACCTTC
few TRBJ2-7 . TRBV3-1 CASSQETRWQRSYEQYF TGTGCCAGCAGCCAAGAAACCCGGTGGCAGCGCTCCTACGAGCAGTACTTC
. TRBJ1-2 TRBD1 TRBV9 CASTSGTGLKGYGYTF TGTGCCAGCACCTCGGGGACAGGACTTAAAGGCTATGGCTACACCTTC
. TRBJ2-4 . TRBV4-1 CASSQDPGRAKNIQYF TGCGCCAGCAGCCAAGACCCGGGGAGAGCCAAAAACATTCAGTACTTC
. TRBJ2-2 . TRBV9 CASSAGTGNTGELFF TGTGCCAGCAGCGCCGGGACGGGGAACACCGGGGAGCTGTTTTTT
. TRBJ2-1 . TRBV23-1 CASSQWPTLTLPNEQFF TGCGCCAGCAGTCAATGGCCGACTTTGACCCTACCCAATGAGCAGTTCTTC
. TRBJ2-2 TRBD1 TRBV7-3 CASSLNWDRFTNTGELFF TGTGCCAGCAGCCTAAACTGGGACAGGTTTACGAACACCGGGGAGCTGTTTTTT
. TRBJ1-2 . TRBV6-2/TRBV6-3 CASSFRDNYGYTF TGTGCCAGCAGTTTCCGGGACAACTATGGCTACACCTTC
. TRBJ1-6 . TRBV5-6 CASSGLSSYNSPLHF TGTGCCAGCAGCGGTTTGAGCTCCTATAATTCACCCCTCCACTTT
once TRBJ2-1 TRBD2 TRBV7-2 CASSLGAGAPNEQFF TGTGCCAGCAGCTTAGGAGCGGGAGCCCCCAATGAGCAGTTCTTC
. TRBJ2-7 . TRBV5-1 CASSLIGGSSYEQYF TGCGCCAGCAGCTTGATAGGGGGTAGCTCCTACGAGCAGTACTTC
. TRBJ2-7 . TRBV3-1 CASSQGVTRPTFYEQYF TGTGCCAGCAGCCAAGGGGTAACGCGTCCGACCTTCTACGAGCAGTACTTC
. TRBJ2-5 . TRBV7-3 CASSLMPGGETQYF TGTGCCAGCAGCTTAATGCCCGGGGGCGAGACCCAGTACTTC
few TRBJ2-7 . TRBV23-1 CASSQSRTVSNYEQYF TGCGCCAGCAGTCAATCGCGGACAGTTTCTAACTACGAGCAGTACTTC
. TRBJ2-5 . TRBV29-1 CSAGLGGGETQYF TGCAGCGCTGGCCTCGGGGGTGGGGAGACCCAGTACTTC
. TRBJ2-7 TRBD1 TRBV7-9 CASSLVGTGPNEQYF TGTGCCAGCAGCTTAGTCGGGACAGGGCCGAACGAGCAGTACTTC
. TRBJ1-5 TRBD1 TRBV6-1 CASSDYHDRVKGDQPQHF TGTGCCAGCAGTGATTACCATGACAGGGTTAAAGGCGATCAGCCCCAGCATTTT
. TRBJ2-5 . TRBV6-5 CASSGGALGETQYF TGTGCCAGCAGCGGCGGGGCGCTAGGCGAGACCCAGTACTTC
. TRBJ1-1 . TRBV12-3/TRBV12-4 CASSLRRVGDTEAFF TGTGCCAGCAGTCTTAGACGGGTGGGAGACACTGAAGCTTTCTTT
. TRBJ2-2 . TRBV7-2 CASSLPSEAGELFF TGTGCCAGCAGCTTGCCCTCAGAGGCCGGGGAGCTGTTTTTT
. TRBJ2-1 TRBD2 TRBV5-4 CASSQRTSGVANEQFF TGTGCCAGCAGTCAGAGGACTAGCGGGGTAGCTAATGAGCAGTTCTTC